This TCR beta chain was sequenced for a study of blood T cell repertoires in COVID-19. Across the study: Nucleic acid was either cDNA or gDNA, and it came from T cells, B-cell-depleted T cells, or PBMCs.

Germline loops: CDR1 LGHNA, CDR2 YNFKEQ. The V end was cut by 0 bases, the J end by 1 base, with 16 bases between. The CDR3 runs 17 residues. TCRdb's table, derived via immunoSEQ multiplex PCR, lists solely in-frame clones and lacks some. Here the sample spans 120,000 to 150,000 clones, 87% being singletons. The specimen was peripheral blood. The origin of this receptor is a woman between 45 and 65 years old with acute or convalescent COVID-19. The rearrangement joins TRBV4-2 to TRBJ2-7; a possible D gene is TRBD1 (6 bases). The CDR3 loop is CASSQEKGGVLSYEQYF. CDR3 bases: TGTGCCAGCAGCCAAGAGAAAGGGGGAGTTCTTTCCTACGAGCAGTACTTC.